One sample yielded the 7 T cell receptor beta chains listed below, sequenced in a study of siplizumab effects on memory and regulatory T cells. Only in-frame clones appear in the TCRdb table, and some are missing; sequencing was by immunoSEQ multiplex PCR. Among around 99,000 clones listed, around 90% were seen once. Sequenced input: Tregs sorted from blood. Source of these receptors: a human donor in good health.

This clone was recorded a few times. V is TRBV7-2 and J is TRBJ2-2; 7 bases line up with TRBD1. Germline V gives CDR1 SGHTA, CDR2 FQGNSA. V was clipped by 4 bases and J by 5 bases; unmatched bases: 4. This CDR3 is 14 amino acids long. The DNA for the CDR3 is TGTGCCAGCAGCTCGGGACAGTTGACCGGGGAGCTGTTTTTT. Protein sequence: CASSSGQLTGELFF.

This clone is a singleton in its sample. V usage is TRBV7-9 and J usage is TRBJ2-7; the D is unclear. With 0 bases removed from V and 4 bases from J, the gap between germline ends came to 7 bases. The CDR3 extends over 13 amino acids. Germline V lookup: CDR1 SEHNR, CDR2 FQNEAQ (reference sequence). Here the CDR3 reads CASSLAQSYEQYF. CDR3 bases: TGTGCCAGCAGCTTAGCACAGAGTTACGAGCAGTACTTC.

V and J are TRBV14 and TRBJ1-4; no firm D call. Deletions cut 1 base from V and 8 bases from J, with 11 bases between. The CDR3 is 14 residues long. Germline-derived CDR1 and CDR2 are SGHDN and FVKESK. The DNA of the CDR3 is TGTGCCAGCAGCCAAGGAGTAAGGAGGGAAAAACTGTTTTTT. It translates to CASSQGVRREKLFF.

This chain uses TRBV19 with TRBJ1-3; 10 bases are a match to TRBD1. This CDR3 has 14 amino acids. Germline CDR1 reads LNHDA; CDR2 reads SQIVND (reference sequence). V lost 8 bases to trimming and J lost 4 bases; unmatched junction nucleotides: 5. The CDR3 sequence: CASGDRGTGNTIYF. Here the CDR3 DNA reads TGTGCCAGTGGGGACAGGGGAACCGGAAACACCATATATTTT.

The chain combines TRBV28 with TRBJ1-1, with TRBD1 identical over 9 bases. Germline V gene lookup returns CDR1 MDHEN and CDR2 SYDVKM. The CDR3 is 17 residues long. V lost 2 bases and J lost 5; bases outside the gene matches: 12. The CDR3 nucleotides are TGTGCCAGCAGTTTACCCACCGGGACAGGGTCGGATACTGAAGCTTTCTTT. Its translation is CASSLPTGTGSDTEAFF.

This chain connects TRBV6-1 to TRBJ1-1; 8 bases are shared with TRBD1. Germline loops: CDR1 MNHNS, CDR2 SASEGT. CDR3 length equals 16 residues. The junction had 7 bases not matched to a gene; V was cut back by 3 bases and J by 1 base. CDR3 sequence: CASSDGQGSRNTEAFF. The CDR3 DNA is TGTGCCAGCAGTGACGGACAGGGATCGAGGAACACTGAAGCTTTCTTT.

The chain couples TRBV19 to TRBJ1-1; possibly TRBD1 for D (5 bases). Germline loops: CDR1 LNHDA, CDR2 SQIVND (reference sequence). The CDR3 spans 15 residues. The V end was cut by 10 bases, the J end by 4 bases, with 22 bases between. In nucleotides, the CDR3 is TGTGCCACTACCCGGCAGGTCGGGGGGGGCACTGAAGCTTTCTTT. Its translation is CATTRQVGGGTEAFF.